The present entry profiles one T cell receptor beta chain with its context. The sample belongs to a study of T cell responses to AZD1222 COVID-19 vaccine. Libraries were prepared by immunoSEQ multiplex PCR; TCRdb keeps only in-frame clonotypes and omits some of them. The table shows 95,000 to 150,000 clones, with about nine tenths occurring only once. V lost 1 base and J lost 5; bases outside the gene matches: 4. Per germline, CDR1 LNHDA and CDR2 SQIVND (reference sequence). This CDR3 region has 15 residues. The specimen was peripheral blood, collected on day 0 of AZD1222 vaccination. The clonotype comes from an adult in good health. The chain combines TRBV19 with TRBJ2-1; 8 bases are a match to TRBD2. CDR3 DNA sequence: TGTGCCAGTAGTATAGGGGGTAGCGGGGACAATGAGCAGTTCTTC. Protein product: CASSIGGSGDNEQFF.